The 17 T cell receptor beta chains reported below all come from one sample, sequenced in a study of shared clonotypes between healthy human individuals. Measured with immunoSEQ multiplex PCR; TCRdb has only the in-frame clones, and not every one. The table lists approximately 740,000 clones, over 90% of them singletons. Positively selected for CCR7, the CD45RO-negative cells used as naive CD8 cells excluded terminally differentiated effector memory CD45RA+ cells. Sequencing was done on a sample of naive CD8+ T cells sorted from blood. The receptors derive from a man aged 30-40 years in good health.

The genes are TRBV7-9 and TRBJ2-7; TRBD1 agrees at 9 bases. Germline lookup yields CDR1 SEHNR and CDR2 FQNEAQ (reference sequence). The V segment lost 7 bases and the J segment 3 bases; nucleotides outside the gene matches: 13. The CDR3 contains 16 residues. The CDR3 nucleotides are TGTGCCAGCAACACAAACTTAGGGACAGGGAACTACGAGCAGTACTTC. It yields the protein CASNTNLGTGNYEQYF.

V usage is TRBV6-6 and J usage is TRBJ2-1; D perhaps matches TRBD2 (5 bases). V shed 7 bases and J shed 3 bases, with 7 bases lying between them. The CDR3 covers 12 residues. The germline V gene has CDR1 MNHNY and CDR2 SVGAGI (reference sequence). CDR3 DNA: TGTGCCAGCAACAGCGGCTACAATGAGCAGTTCTTC. Protein product: CASNSGYNEQFF.

The chain employs TRBV7-9 and TRBJ2-7; D remains unclear. Germline V gives CDR1 SEHNR, CDR2 FQNEAQ (reference sequence). CDR3 length equals 14 residues. V shed 4 bases and J shed 3 bases, with 13 bases lying between them. CDR3 DNA: TGTGCCAGCAGCTCGACCGAAGCCATCTACGAGCAGTACTTC. This encodes CASSSTEAIYEQYF.

The J gene is TRBJ2-7, the V gene TRBV4-3; D gene unclear. Trimming left V 0 bases short and J 5 bases short, with 11 bases between. Germline V lookup: CDR1 LGHNA, CDR2 YSLEER. The CDR3 is 14 amino acids. The CDR3 here is CASSQERRSNEQYF. The CDR3 DNA follows: TGCGCCAGCAGCCAAGAAAGGCGGTCCAACGAGCAGTACTTC.

The chain uses TRBV4-3 and TRBJ1-1; 10 bases line up with TRBD1. The germline V gene has CDR1 LGHNA and CDR2 YSLEER. J gave up 5 bases and V 4 bases, and 4 bases lay outside the gene matches. The CDR3 spans 14 residues. The chain's CDR3 is CASSLGTGETEAFF. The CDR3 DNA follows: TGCGCCAGCAGCCTTGGGACAGGGGAAACTGAAGCTTTCTTT.

Notes on this clone: Sequence at one end of the junction differs from germline and may be a read error. The chain recombines TRBV7-7 with TRBJ1-5; D is ambiguous. This CDR3 contains 14 residues. Germline V gives CDR1 SSHAT, CDR2 FNYEAQ (reference sequence). The CDR3 protein is CAGSLLLSNQPQHF. DNA of the CDR3: TGTGCCGGCAGCTTACTCTTGAGCAATCAGCCCCAGCATTTT.

The chain carries TRBV5-3 and TRBJ1-1; 7 bases line up with TRBD1. TRBV5-3 is an ORF for which the function is uncertain. Trimming removed 0 bases from V and 0 bases from J; junction bases left unmatched: 8. The CDR3 has 17 residues. The CDR3 region has the DNA TGTGCCAGAAGCTTGGGGCGACAGGGCCATTTGAACACTGAAGCTTTCTTT. The encoded protein is CARSLGRQGHLNTEAFF.

The chain recombines TRBV7-9 with TRBJ1-1, with D possibly matching TRBD1 (5 bases). Germline CDR1 reads SEHNR; CDR2 reads FQNEAQ (reference sequence). The CDR3 consists of 15 residues. V was shortened by 2 bases and J by 7 bases, with 17 bases between the two germline ends. Here the CDR3 reads CASSLNTGTYNEAFF. CDR3 DNA sequence: TGTGCCAGCAGCTTAAATACCGGGACCTATAATGAAGCTTTCTTT.

This chain's CDR3 is CASSELAGVREQFF. In nucleotides, the CDR3 is TGTGCCAGCAGCGAACTCGCGGGAGTACGAGAGCAGTTCTTC. The chain links TRBV27 to TRBJ2-1, with 7 positions matching TRBD2. This CDR3 spans 14 amino acids. J was trimmed by 10 bases and V by 6 bases; bases with no gene match: 12. Germline loops: CDR1 MNHEY, CDR2 SMNVEV (reference sequence).

This chain connects TRBV7-8 to TRBJ2-3; TRBD1 or TRBD2 may be the D gene (5 bases each). Germline V gives CDR1 SGHVS, CDR2 FQNEAQ. The CDR3 covers 14 residues. Trimming removed 5 bases at V and 5 bases at J, with 14 bases between. The CDR3 DNA is TGTGCCAGCAGCCCCATGGGGGAGCAAGATACGCAGTATTTT. This translates into CASSPMGEQDTQYF. The variable domain in full, with the rest retrieved from reference TRBV7-8 and TRBJ2-3, is GAGVSQSPRYKVAKRGQDVALRCDPISGHVSLFWYQQALGQGPEFLTYFQNEAQLDKSGLPSDRFFAERPEGSVSTLKIQRTQQEDSAVYLCASSPMGEQDTQYFGPGTRLTVL.

This clone was recorded at least ten times. The chain recombines TRBV4-3 with TRBJ2-2; D remains unclear. The germline V gene has CDR1 LGHNA and CDR2 YSLEER. V shed 1 base and J shed 3 bases, with 9 bases lying between them. This CDR3 contains 15 residues. The CDR3 spells CASSQGVFDTGELFF. The DNA for the CDR3 is TGCGCCAGCAGCCAAGGAGTATTCGACACCGGGGAGCTGTTTTTT.

This rearrangement joins TRBV28 to TRBJ1-2, with D unresolved. Per germline, CDR1 MDHEN and CDR2 SYDVKM. With 8 bases removed from V and 2 bases from J, the gap between germline ends came to 18 bases. CDR3 length equals 15 residues. The CDR3 DNA follows: TGTGCCAGCGGTCAGGACCGCGCTGTGAACTATGGCTACACCTTC. It specifies CASGQDRAVNYGYTF.

The chain uses TRBV7-8 and TRBJ1-1; 8 nucleotides match TRBD1. CDR1 and CDR2 from the germline V gene are SGHVS and FQNEAQ. The V and J ends lost 4 bases and 7 bases, in that order; junction bases with no gene match: 11. The CDR3 sequence is 15 residues long. In nucleotides, the CDR3 is TGTGCCAGCAGCTCGCCGGGACAGGCGGCTCTTGAAGCTTTCTTT. Encoded protein: CASSSPGQAALEAFF. Using reference TRBV7-8 and TRBJ1-1 for the parts outside the CDR3, the full variable domain is GAGVSQSPRYKVAKRGQDVALRCDPISGHVSLFWYQQALGQGPEFLTYFQNEAQLDKSGLPSDRFFAERPEGSVSTLKIQRTQQEDSAVYLCASSSPGQAALEAFFGQGTRLTVV.

This sequence joins TRBV10-3 and TRBJ2-2; TRBD2 might be the D (5 bases). V shed 0 bases and J shed 7 bases, with 12 bases lying between them. Germline CDR1 is ENHRY and CDR2 is SYGVKD. The CDR3 has 15 residues. Here the CDR3 reads CAISESTGYGGELFF. CDR3 in DNA: TGTGCCATCAGTGAGTCGACGGGATACGGCGGGGAGCTGTTTTTT.

V is TRBV11-2 and J is TRBJ2-7; 10 bases align to TRBD2. Germline values: CDR1 SGHAT, CDR2 FQNNGV. CDR3 length: 16 residues. V lost 5 bases and J lost 0; bases outside the gene matches: 7. CDR3 loop: CASSGTSDSISYEQYF. The CDR3 bases are TGTGCCAGCAGCGGGACTAGCGACTCGATCTCCTACGAGCAGTACTTC. Full variable domain (remainder filled in from reference TRBV11-2 and TRBJ2-7): EAGVAQSPRYKIIEKRQSVAFWCNPISGHATLYWYQQILGQGPKLLIQFQNNGVVDDSQLPKDRFSAERLKGVDSTLKIQPAKLEDSAVYLCASSGTSDSISYEQYFGPGTRLTVT.

This clone has just a few counts. The gene calls are TRBV11-3 and TRBJ1-1; D possibly corresponds to TRBD1 (6 bases). V was trimmed by 5 bases and J by 3 bases, leaving 10 bases between them. Germline V gives CDR1 SGHNT, CDR2 YENEEA. The CDR3 is 13 residues long. The CDR3 bases are TGTGCCAGCAGCAGGACAGCCTACACTGAAGCTTTCTTT. As protein: CASSRTAYTEAFF.

J is TRBJ1-2 and V is TRBV10-2; D is ambiguous. Per germline, CDR1 WSHSY and CDR2 SAAADI. There are 15 residues in the CDR3. Trimming pared 6 bases from V and 4 bases from J, leaving 18 bases between. Written as DNA, the CDR3 is TGCGCCAGCAGGGGCTTGCTCCACAACACCTATGGCTACACCTTC. The encoded protein is CASRGLLHNTYGYTF.